This record concerns one T cell receptor (beta chain) sequence. No cognate antigen has been identified for it. No quality values exist for individual bases; no much larger clone is one base distant. These data originate in a study of blood T cells in healthy people across ages (dated by TCRdb to the mid-2010s). Study-level background: In model experiments, template switching captured roughly one uniquely barcoded TCR beta cDNA molecule for every two T cells. The study measured age-related changes in TCR beta repertoire diversity using deep sequencing normalized with unique cDNA molecular identifiers. Four age groups were formed from the donors: young (average roughly 15 years), middle-aged (approximately 41), aged (62) and long-lived (about 80). To avoid experimental bias, donors of different ages were randomly spread across the sequencing lanes. For two donors (one aged 18 to 30 and one aged 80 or older), the study analyzed two additional independent replicas of 1 million unique cDNA reads from the same blood draw. What the work shows at the level of the full study, not this receptor alone: Conclusive comparison of naive and antigen-experienced compartments was prevented by the profiling of bulk unsorted PBMCs. Because the CMV infection status of the donors was unknown, age-related changes in expanded clonotypes may potentially have been confounded. As age increased, observed TCR beta diversity per million T cells dropped in a roughly linear way, and a significant reduction was already evident by age 40. The long-lived group showed more naive CD4+ T cells, fewer expanded clones and increased TCR diversity than the aged group, suggesting age selection. Observed TCR beta diversity correlated strongly with the percentage of naive T cells measured by flow cytometry. Estimates of total diversity based on one million sequenced T cells were considered lower bounds and underestimates.

The donors were 40 or so Caucasian individuals from Russia, aged roughly 6 to 100 years, who were systemically healthy. Around 10 milliliters of peripheral blood were drawn from each donor into EDTA-treated Vacutainer tubes. Ficoll-Paque density-gradient centrifugation was used to isolate PBMCs, with at least 7 million obtained per sample. Total RNA, at least 5.5 micrograms per sample, was extracted from PBMCs with Trizol reagent. The percentages of naive CD45RAhigh/CD27high T cells were determined by flow cytometry on a PBMC aliquot from every donor. The method was 5' RACE. The instrument given in TCRdb is Illumina HiSeq 2500. A second PCR of roughly 7 to 12 cycles was run with a J-beta primer mix and a sample-barcoded 5' primer. A unique molecular identifier was introduced onto each TCR beta cDNA molecule by a template-switch 5' adaptor carrying 12 random nucleotides. Each sample yielded at least 2.5 million CDR3-containing paired-end reads. All of the RNA was converted into first-strand cDNA using the Mint cDNA synthesis kit, with a TRBC-specific oligonucleotide serving as the primer. After uracil-DNA glycosylase treatment, a first 18-cycle PCR used universal primers M1SS and BC2_uni_R on all cDNA. In the source study's methods: For normalization, 1 million high-quality reads were randomly selected from each sample, with every read carrying a distinct molecular identifier. Instead of being binned into consensus sequences, reads that shared molecular identifiers were thrown out. MiTCR, with a Q25 quality threshold and the strictest error-elimination algorithm, was used for CDR3 identification, clonotype clustering and error correction. Lower-bound total TCR beta diversity was estimated with a nonparametric unseen species model using Euler transformation. TCRdb passed the public sequencing reads through fastp at Q25 and MiXCR, retaining productive beta sequences. CDR3 protein sequences are deduplicated, and each keeps its most common genes and DNA. The V and J calls, along with clone size, are taken from TCRdb and not from the paper's own processing. Across this sample there are over 600,000 distinct CDR3 sequences, with about 45% seen only once. 18% of the sample is in the top ten clones.

As encoded in the germline V gene, CDR1 is MGHDK while CDR2 is SYGVNS. Germline trimming amounts to 0 bases on V and 11 bases on J, with 3 as the count of junction bases outside the gene matches. Taken from cysteine to phenylalanine, the CDR3 has 12 residues. The entry retains the CDR3 DNA only, 36 bases that are in frame from base 1. This receptor was taken from a man older than 75 in good health. This sequence uses TRBV25-1 and TRBJ2-5; 7 bases in between match TRBD1. The specimen sequenced was blood. The sequenced DNA: TGTGCCAGCAGTGAATATGGACAGGAGCAGTACTTC. Its coded protein is CASSEYGQEQYF. Beyond the CDR3, the reference TRBV25-1 and TRBJ2-5 genes provide the residues; the full variable domain reads: EADIYQTPRYLVIGTGKKITLECSQTMGHDKMYWYQQDPGMELHLIHYSYGVNSTEKGDLSSESTVSRIRTEHFPLTLESARPSHTSQYLCASSEYGQEQYFGPGTRLLVL.